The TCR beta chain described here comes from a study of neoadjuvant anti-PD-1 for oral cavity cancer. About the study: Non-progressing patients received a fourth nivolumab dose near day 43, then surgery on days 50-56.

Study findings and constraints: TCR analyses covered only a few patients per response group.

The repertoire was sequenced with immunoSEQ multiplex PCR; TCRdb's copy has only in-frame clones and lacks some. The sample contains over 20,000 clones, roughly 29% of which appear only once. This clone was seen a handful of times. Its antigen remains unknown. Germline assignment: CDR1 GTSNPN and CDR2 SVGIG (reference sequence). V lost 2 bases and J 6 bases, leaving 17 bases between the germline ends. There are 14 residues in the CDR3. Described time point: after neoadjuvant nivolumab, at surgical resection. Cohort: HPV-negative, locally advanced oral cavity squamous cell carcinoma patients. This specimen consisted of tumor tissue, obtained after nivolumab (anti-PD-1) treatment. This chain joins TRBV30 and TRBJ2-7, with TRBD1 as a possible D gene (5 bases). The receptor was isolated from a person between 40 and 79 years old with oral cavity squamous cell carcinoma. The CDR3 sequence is CAWSYGSGSGEQYF. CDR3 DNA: TGTGCCTGGAGTTATGGGTCAGGGTCGGGCGAGCAGTACTTC.